This T cell receptor beta chain was retrieved from a study of blood T cell repertoires in COVID-19. At the level of the study: T cells, B-cell-depleted T cells, or PBMCs supplied cDNA or gDNA.

In the study's own analysis: Amplification from reference gene primers served as the basis for estimated nucleated cell counts. TCRdb keeps only in-frame clones here, not all; method: immunoSEQ multiplex PCR. For V, J and clone size, that table is used; D and trimming come from the DNA. Counted here are 250,000 to 350,000 clones, 75% to 90% occurring once; the ten biggest clones make up about 6%. Germline V gives CDR1 MDHEN, CDR2 SYDVKM. The CDR3 sequence is 19 residues long. V lost 1 base and J 2 bases, leaving 22 bases between the germline ends. This chain connects TRBV28 to TRBJ2-3, with a possible D match to TRBD2 (5 bases). This sequence was found in a woman aged 45-65 years with COVID-19, enrolled during active disease. Sequencing was done on a sample of peripheral blood. CDR3 coding DNA: TGTGCCAGCAGTTTATCCCCATATCCACCAGCGCGGGTCACAGATACGCAGTATTTT. It translates to CASSLSPYPPARVTDTQYF.